What follows are 30 T cell receptor beta chains derived from one specimen sequenced in a study of T cells after yellow fever vaccination. TCRdb re-called the 5' RACE reads with MiXCR, one entry per CDR3 protein. Altogether more than 75,000 distinct CDR3 sequences are present, more than 7.5% being singletons, with the ten largest covering over 15%. The material sequenced was CD8+ T cells not binding an NS4B(214-222) dextramer, sorted from PBMCs, taken approximately 16 days after the first yellow fever vaccination. Every receptor here comes from a young man who received the YFV17D yellow fever vaccine.

A few counts support this clonotype. The rearrangement uses TRBV7-9 and TRBJ2-7; tentatively, D is TRBD2 (6 bases). CDR3 length: 13 amino acids. Trimming shortened V by 2 bases and J by 5 bases, and 10 bases separated the two germline ends. Germline V lookup: CDR1 SEHNR, CDR2 FQNEAQ (reference sequence). CDR3 protein: CASSLWVADEQYF. In DNA, the CDR3 is TGTGCCAGCAGCTTATGGGTAGCGGACGAGCAGTACTTC.

This clonotype was observed a handful of times. The V and J genes are TRBV4-3 and TRBJ1-2; possible D gene TRBD1, 5 bases. The germline gives CDR1 LGHNA, CDR2 YSLEER. The CDR3 is 16 residues long. V was cut by 0 bases and J by 2 bases, with 13 bases left in between. CDR3 region: CASSQDGGHSNYGYTF. CDR3 DNA sequence: TGCGCCAGCAGCCAAGATGGTGGACATTCCAACTATGGCTACACCTTC.

This chain uses TRBV12-3 or TRBV12-4 with TRBJ2-1; TRBD1 aligns across 9 bases. The length of the CDR3 is 14 residues. V was pared by 1 base and J by 8 bases, with 3 bases of the junction left unmatched. CDR3 sequence: CASSLGTGVYEQFF. In DNA form, the CDR3 reads TGTGCCAGCAGTTTAGGGACAGGGGTCTATGAGCAGTTCTTC.

The chain links TRBV4-2 to TRBJ2-7; TRBD1 agrees at 7 bases. The length of the CDR3 is 14 residues. Germline CDR1 LGHNA, CDR2 YNFKEQ. V lost 4 bases to trimming and J lost 5 bases; unmatched junction nucleotides: 8. DNA for the CDR3: TGTGCCAGCAGCCTGTGGACAGGTCGCAACGAGCAGTACTTC. Translation: CASSLWTGRNEQYF.

This clonotype was detected ten times or more. The gene calls are TRBV5-1 and TRBJ2-5; D is perhaps TRBD2 (6 bases). Germline V gene sequence: CDR1 SGHRS, CDR2 YFSETQ. This CDR3 has 16 residues. V lost 0 bases and J 2 bases, leaving 14 bases between the germline ends. The CDR3 DNA reads as TGCGCCAGCAGCTTGGGGTGGGGAGGAGGACAAGAGACCCAGTACTTC. Its protein is CASSLGWGGGQETQYF.

This clonotype was observed a handful of times. The gene calls are TRBV5-4 and TRBJ1-3, with D hard to call. Germline V gives CDR1 SGHNT, CDR2 YYREEE (reference sequence). This CDR3 is built from 14 residues. Between the trimmed V and J ends, which lost 2 bases and 0 bases, there was a span of 6 bases. The CDR3 protein is CASSFGSSGNTIYF. DNA of the CDR3: TGTGCCAGCAGCTTCGGCAGCTCTGGAAACACCATATATTTT.

The V and J genes are TRBV7-2 and TRBJ2-3; D ambiguous. V was trimmed by 1 base and J by 2 bases, leaving 10 bases between them. The CDR3 consists of 15 residues. Germline assignment: CDR1 SGHTA and CDR2 FQGNSA. CDR3 amino acids: CASSLVPRPTDTQYF. CDR3 bases: TGTGCCAGCAGCTTAGTTCCCAGGCCCACAGATACGCAGTATTTT.

The chain has TRBV20-1 and TRBJ2-3; D gene uncertain. This CDR3 region has 12 residues. V was shortened by 1 base and J by 5 bases, with 7 bases between the two germline ends. The germline CDR1 and CDR2 sequences are DFQATT and SNEGSKA (reference sequence). The CDR3 nucleotides are TGCAGTGCTAGAGGGTCGGGAGATACGCAGTATTTT. Translated: CSARGSGDTQYF.

Only a few counts were recorded for this clonotype. The chain is built from TRBV6-5 and TRBJ1-2, with D uncertain. The V gene's germline CDR1 is MNHEY and CDR2 SVGAGI. The germline V and J ends were trimmed by 5 bases and 5 bases, with 12 bases remaining between them. The CDR3 has 13 residues. Here the CDR3 DNA reads TGTGCCAGCAGTCTTCACGAGGGTTATGGCTACACCTTC. Protein product: CASSLHEGYGYTF.

The chain is built from TRBV5-4 and TRBJ2-3; no definite D call. CDR1 and CDR2 (germline): SGHNT, YYREEE (reference sequence). The CDR3 length is 13 residues. Deletions cut 5 bases from V and 0 bases from J, with 7 bases between. CDR3 region: CASSWSSTDTQYF. The CDR3 DNA reads as TGTGCCAGCAGTTGGAGTAGCACAGATACGCAGTATTTT.

This clonotype was counted at least ten times. The V and J genes are TRBV4-3 and TRBJ2-3, with 7 bases lining up with TRBD2. The junction had 0 bases not matched to a gene; V was cut back by 0 bases and J by 0 bases. The germline CDR1 and CDR2 sequences are LGHNA and YSLEER. There are 15 residues in the CDR3. For the CDR3, the DNA is TGCGCCAGCAGCCAAGAGGGGGGGAGCACAGATACGCAGTATTTT. Residues: CASSQEGGSTDTQYF.

This clonotype showed up many times. The rearrangement links TRBV19 to TRBJ1-2; D not resolved. The V end lost 5 bases, the J end lost 2 bases, and 9 bases lay between the germline ends. This CDR3 spans 13 amino acids. Germline V CDR1 and CDR2: LNHDA, SQIVND (reference sequence). This CDR3 reads CASSEVPNYGYTF. The CDR3 DNA sequence: TGTGCCAGTAGTGAGGTACCGAACTATGGCTACACCTTC.

The V and J genes are TRBV2 and TRBJ2-2; D call uncertain. The V and J ends lost 8 bases and 5 bases respectively, with 12 bases between them. The CDR3 is made up of 13 amino acids. In germline, CDR1 is SNHLY, CDR2 FYNNEI. The CDR3 DNA is TGTGCCAGCCGTATACTCCTAACCGGGGAGCTGTTTTTT. Encoded protein: CASRILLTGELFF.

This clonotype was seen ten or more times. The chain recombines TRBV4-1 with TRBJ1-2; D possibly corresponds to TRBD1 (5 bases). Germline V lookup: CDR1 MGHRA, CDR2 YSYEKL. V dropped 3 bases and J dropped 2 bases, with 13 bases sitting between them. The CDR3 is 15 residues long. The DNA of the CDR3 is TGCGCCAGCAGCCAGATAGGGGACGGAAACTATGGCTACACCTTC. Translated: CASSQIGDGNYGYTF.

This clonotype was seen only a few times. The gene calls are TRBV27 and TRBJ2-2; possible D gene TRBD1, 5 bases. The CDR3 is 14 amino acids. CDR1 and CDR2 from the germline V gene are MNHEY and SMNVEV (reference sequence). Trimming removed 4 bases from V and 6 bases from J, with 12 bases in between. In nucleotides, the CDR3 is TGTGCCAGCAGTTATAGGGGAAAGTCCGGGGAGCTGTTTTTT. This gives the protein CASSYRGKSGELFF.

The CDR3 loop reads CATSRGTSGGADTQYF. CDR3 DNA: TGTGCCACCAGCAGGGGGACTAGCGGGGGCGCAGATACGCAGTATTTT. The genes are TRBV15 and TRBJ2-3; 14 nucleotides line up with TRBD2. Germline V lookup: CDR1 LNHNV, CDR2 YYDKDF (reference sequence). Losses at the gene ends were 3 bases for V and 4 bases for J; bases not matched to a gene: 3. This CDR3 is built from 16 residues.

This clonotype was seen a handful of times. The rearrangement links TRBV4-3 to TRBJ2-5; 12 bases are shared with TRBD2. Germline assignment: CDR1 LGHNA and CDR2 YSLEER. CDR3 length: 18 amino acids. The V gene end was trimmed by 0 bases and the J gene end by 5 bases; junction bases not matched to a gene: 10. CDR3: CASSQDRILAGGGETQYF. The CDR3, as DNA: TGCGCCAGCAGCCAAGATAGAATACTAGCGGGGGGAGGCGAGACCCAGTACTTC.

The CDR3 nucleotides read TGCGCCAGCAGTGTAAGCGGGGGGCGCCAAGAGACCCAGTACTTC. Protein sequence: CASSVSGGRQETQYF. The genes are TRBV10-2 and TRBJ2-5, with TRBD2 identical over 9 bases. Germline CDR1 reads WSHSY; CDR2 reads SAAADI. The CDR3 has 15 residues. The trim removed 4 bases at V and 1 base at J, leaving 4 bases unmatched.

The CDR3 DNA is TGTGCCAGCAGCGTGGACAAAAACACCATATATTTT. Translation gives CASSVDKNTIYF. The chain joins TRBV9 to TRBJ1-3, with D maybe TRBD1 (5 bases). The germline gives CDR1 SGDLS, CDR2 YYNGEE. With 2 bases removed from V and 6 bases from J, the gap between germline ends came to 6 bases. This CDR3 is 12 amino acids long.

The rearrangement uses TRBV7-2 and TRBJ2-3; the match to TRBD2 covers 11 bases. Germline lookup yields CDR1 SGHTA and CDR2 FQGNSA. J lost 5 bases, V lost 6 bases, and 7 bases had no gene match. The CDR3 runs 15 residues. The DNA for the CDR3 is TGTGCCAGCAGTCGAACTAGCGGGGGTGGAGATACGCAGTATTTT. This codes for CASSRTSGGGDTQYF.

This clonotype was detected a few times. V and J are TRBV5-6 and TRBJ2-5; TRBD1 is a possible D gene (5 bases). The V end was cut by 0 bases, the J end by 4 bases, with 22 bases between. The CDR3 has 18 residues. The germline CDR1 and CDR2 sequences are SGHDT and YYEEEE. CDR3 in DNA: TGTGCCAGCAGCTTGGCCAGGGCATCACGGTCGGGTGGAGAGACCCAGTACTTC. This codes for CASSLARASRSGGETQYF.

The genes are TRBV4-1 and TRBJ1-4; the D is unclear. The V end was cut by 1 base, the J end by 7 bases, with 19 bases between. The CDR3 covers 17 residues. CDR1 and CDR2 (germline): MGHRA, YSYEKL. The CDR3 coding sequence is TGCGCCAGCAGCCAAGGAAAGGGAGGCTTTTCACGTGAAAAACTGTTTTTT. Translated: CASSQGKGGFSREKLFF.

A few counts support this clonotype. The V call is TRBV19, the J call TRBJ1-1; D gene unclear. This CDR3 region has 17 residues. V was pared by 7 bases and J by 4 bases, with 25 bases between. Germline CDR1 and CDR2: LNHDA and SQIVND (reference sequence). The CDR3 sequence is CASTPGPPSGQITEAFF. The CDR3 region has the DNA TGTGCCAGTACCCCGGGTCCCCCCTCAGGCCAGATCACTGAAGCTTTCTTT.

In this sample, this clonotype turned up a few times. V gene TRBV7-7 combines with J gene TRBJ2-1; D tentatively fits TRBD1 or TRBD2 (5 bases each). The CDR3 spans 16 residues. Germline CDR1 and CDR2: SSHAT and FNYEAQ (reference sequence). V was clipped by 1 base and J by 6 bases, with 16 bases between them. In nucleotides, the CDR3 is TGTGCCAGCAGCTTAGGTTGGGACCCCCCCGGCAATGAGCAGTTCTTC. Translated, it gives CASSLGWDPPGNEQFF. Based on the CDR3 plus reference TRBV7-7 and TRBJ2-1, the full variable domain is GAGVSQSPRYKVTKRGQDVTLRCDPISSHATLYWYQQALGQGPEFLTYFNYEAQPDKSGLPSDRFSAERPEGSISTLTIQRTEQRDSAMYRCASSLGWDPPGNEQFFGPGTRLTVL.

This rearrangement joins TRBV9 to TRBJ2-3; 7 bases match TRBD1. V gave up 3 bases and J gave up 2 bases; unmatched junction bases: 9. Germline assignment: CDR1 SGDLS and CDR2 YYNGEE. The CDR3 loop spans 16 amino acids. CDR3 DNA sequence: TGTGCCAGCAGCGCCCGGGACAGCAAAAACACAGATACGCAGTATTTT. It specifies CASSARDSKNTDTQYF.

The J gene is TRBJ2-1, the V gene TRBV21-1; TRBD2 is the table's D call, not checked against the DNA. TRBV21-1 is listed as a pseudogene. The CDR3 has 15 amino acids. The CDR3 DNA sequence: TGTGCCAGCAGCAATCTCGCCGGGGGGGGTAATGAGCAGTTCTTC. It yields the protein CASSNLAGGGNEQFF.

This clonotype was counted only a few times. The V gene is TRBV15, the J gene TRBJ1-3; the D is unclear. This CDR3 has 15 residues. In germline, CDR1 is LNHNV, CDR2 YYDKDF (reference sequence). V was clipped by 3 bases and J by 3 bases, with 12 bases between them. CDR3 sequence: CATSRDALSGNTIYF. Written as DNA, the CDR3 is TGTGCCACCAGCAGGGATGCTCTAAGTGGAAACACCATATATTTT. The full variable domain, with the rest looked up from reference TRBV15 and TRBJ1-3, is DAMVIQNPRYQVTQFGKPVTLSCSQTLNHNVMYWYQQKSSQAPKLLFHYYDKDFNNEADTPDNFQSRRPNTSFCFLDIRSPGLGDTAMYLCATSRDALSGNTIYFGEGSWLTVV.

This clonotype was detected a few times. The chain is built from TRBV12-3 or TRBV12-4 and TRBJ2-1; D might be TRBD2 (5 bases). Between the trimmed V and J ends, which lost 5 bases and 0 bases, there was a span of 11 bases. This CDR3 is 15 amino acids long. CDR3 residues: CASSGRVSSYNEQFF. DNA for the CDR3: TGTGCCAGCAGTGGGAGAGTAAGCTCCTACAATGAGCAGTTCTTC.

This clonotype has just a few counts. The chain uses TRBV9 and TRBJ2-3; no clear D. From germline, CDR1 is SGDLS and CDR2 YYNGEE. This CDR3 has 16 residues. V shed 0 bases and J shed 0 bases, with 11 bases lying between them. DNA for the CDR3: TGTGCCAGCAGCGTAGAGTCAGCTTCTAGCACAGATACGCAGTATTTT. Protein: CASSVESASSTDTQYF. Full variable domain (outside the CDR3, taken from reference TRBV9 and TRBJ2-3): DSGVTQTPKHLITATGQRVTLRCSPRSGDLSVYWYQQSLDQGLQFLIQYYNGEERAKGNILERFSAQQFPDLHSELNLSSLELGDSALYFCASSVESASSTDTQYFGPGTRLTVL.

Ten or more counts support this clonotype. J is TRBJ1-6 and V is TRBV12-3 or TRBV12-4; D unclear. The CDR3 is 14 residues long. Deletions cut 7 bases from V and 5 bases from J, with 12 bases between. CDR3 protein: CASTRLPDNSPLHF. CDR3 bases: TGTGCCAGCACACGGCTACCCGATAATTCACCCCTCCACTTT.